This T cell receptor (beta chain) originates from a study of CD8 T cells in ankylosing spondylitis. V dropped 5 bases and J dropped 8; count of bases not matched to a gene: 11. This CDR3 comprises 15 residues. This clonotype was picked up a small number of times. Its antigen is undetermined. Whole-study results and caveats: Reports of some motif variants in reactive arthritis synovial fluid and blood predate this one. Apparently characteristic of ankylosing spondylitis blood was a TCR beta motif (about 8 highly homologous variants). Reportedly, matched ankylosing spondylitis synovial fluid was significantly enriched for disease-linked clones.

The TCR beta libraries were generated through quantitative 5'-RACE incorporating molecular barcodes. MiXCR was run by TCRdb on the 5' RACE reads, yielding one entry per CDR3 protein. The data contain 300,000 to 400,000 distinct CDR3 sequences, 20% to 25% of them singletons. J is TRBJ2-7 and V is TRBV12-3 or TRBV12-4; 11 positions match TRBD1. Sample: blood, either unsorted or a sorted T cell fraction (not recorded which). The sequence came from a male donor with ankylosing spondylitis or in good health (not recorded which). CDR3 sequence reads: CASSHTGTGGFKQYF. CDR3 sequence (DNA): TGTGCCAGCAGTCACACCGGGACAGGGGGATTCAAGCAGTACTTC.